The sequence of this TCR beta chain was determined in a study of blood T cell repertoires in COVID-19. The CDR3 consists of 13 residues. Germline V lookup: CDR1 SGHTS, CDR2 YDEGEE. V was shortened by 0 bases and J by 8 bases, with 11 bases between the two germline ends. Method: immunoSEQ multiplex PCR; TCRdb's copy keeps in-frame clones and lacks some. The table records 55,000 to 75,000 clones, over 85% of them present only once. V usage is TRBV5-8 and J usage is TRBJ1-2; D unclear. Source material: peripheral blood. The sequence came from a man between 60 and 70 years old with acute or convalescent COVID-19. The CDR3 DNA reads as TGTGCCAGCAGCTTGGAACCAGCGGGGGGCTACACCTTC. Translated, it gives CASSLEPAGGYTF.